The rows below give T cell receptor beta chains drawn from one sample of a study of cytomegalovirus exposure and HLA in healthy donors. Assay used: immunoSEQ multiplex PCR; TCRdb lists only in-frame clones, some missing. The repertoire holds roughly 100,000 clones, with 88% as singletons. Source material: PBMCs. The receptors here all came from a woman under 30 in good health and CMV-seropositive. Each CDR3 is given with its conserved first and last residue.

J: TRBJ2-7; V: TRBV27; CDR3: CASSPSSGGYRYEQYF
J: TRBJ2-3; V: TRBV9; CDR3: CASSSLATSTDTQYF
J: TRBJ1-3; V: TRBV19; CDR3: CASSISGSGNTIYF
J: TRBJ1-3; V: TRBV25-1; CDR3: CASSDGRGAGNTIYF
J: TRBJ2-2; V: TRBV4-1; CDR3: CASSQVAGGPTGELFF
J: TRBJ2-1; V: TRBV27; CDR3: CASRPNMGAASYNEQFF
J: TRBJ2-3; V: TRBV10-2; CDR3: CASRASVTDTQYF
J: TRBJ1-1; V: TRBV2; CDR3: CASRPITGVHTEAFF
J: TRBJ1-1; V: TRBV27; CDR3: CAAGGNTEAFF
J: TRBJ2-1; V: TRBV6-1; CDR3: CASSDFAGIENYNEQFF
J: TRBJ1-1; V: TRBV6-6; CDR3: CASSHGRNTEAFF
J: TRBJ2-3; V: TRBV2; CDR3: CASSEALQAGTDTQYF
J: TRBJ2-7; V: TRBV27; CDR3: CASSLSPPYGSSGGAYEQYF
J: TRBJ1-2; V: TRBV29-1; CDR3: CSVVSGTGYGYTF